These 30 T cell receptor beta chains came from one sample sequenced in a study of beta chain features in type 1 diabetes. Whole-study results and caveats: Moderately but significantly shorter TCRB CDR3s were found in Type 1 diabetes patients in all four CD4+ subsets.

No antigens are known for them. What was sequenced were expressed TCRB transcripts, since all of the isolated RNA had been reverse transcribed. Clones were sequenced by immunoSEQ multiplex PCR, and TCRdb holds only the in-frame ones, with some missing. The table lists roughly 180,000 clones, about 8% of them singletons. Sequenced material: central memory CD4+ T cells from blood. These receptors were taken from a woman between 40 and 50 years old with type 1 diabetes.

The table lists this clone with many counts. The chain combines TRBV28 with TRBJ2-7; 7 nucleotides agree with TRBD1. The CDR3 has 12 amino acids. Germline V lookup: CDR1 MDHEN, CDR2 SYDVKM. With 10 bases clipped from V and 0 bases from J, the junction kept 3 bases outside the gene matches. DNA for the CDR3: TGTGCCACGGACAGGAGCTCCTACGAGCAGTACTTC. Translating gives CATDRSSYEQYF.

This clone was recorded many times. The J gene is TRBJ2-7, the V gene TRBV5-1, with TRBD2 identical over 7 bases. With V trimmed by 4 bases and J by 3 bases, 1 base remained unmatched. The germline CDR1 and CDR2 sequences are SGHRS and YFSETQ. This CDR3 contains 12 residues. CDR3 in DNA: TGCGCCAGCAGCAGCGGGAACTACGAGCAGTACTTC. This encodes CASSSGNYEQYF.

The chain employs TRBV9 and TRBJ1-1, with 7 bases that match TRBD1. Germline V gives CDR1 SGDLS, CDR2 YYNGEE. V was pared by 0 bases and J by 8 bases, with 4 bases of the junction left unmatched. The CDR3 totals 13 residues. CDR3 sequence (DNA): TGTGCCAGCAGCGTAGAGGAGGGGGCCGAAGCTTTCTTT. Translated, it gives CASSVEEGAEAFF.

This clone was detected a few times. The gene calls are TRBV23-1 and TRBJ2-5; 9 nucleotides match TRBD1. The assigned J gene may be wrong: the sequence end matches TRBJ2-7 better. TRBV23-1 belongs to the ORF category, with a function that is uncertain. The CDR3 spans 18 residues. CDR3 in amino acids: CASSPHAYTGTGNYEQYF. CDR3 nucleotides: TGCGCCAGCAGTCCCCACGCTTATACCGGGACAGGGAACTACGAGCAGTACTTC.

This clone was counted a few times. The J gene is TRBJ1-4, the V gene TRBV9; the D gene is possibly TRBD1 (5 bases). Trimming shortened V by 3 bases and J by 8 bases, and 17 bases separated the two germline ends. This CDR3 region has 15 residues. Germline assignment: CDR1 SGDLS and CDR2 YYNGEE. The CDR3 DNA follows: TGTGCCAGCAGCGGGGGAGGGGCAGCGCGGGAAAAACTGTTTTTT. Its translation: CASSGGGAAREKLFF.

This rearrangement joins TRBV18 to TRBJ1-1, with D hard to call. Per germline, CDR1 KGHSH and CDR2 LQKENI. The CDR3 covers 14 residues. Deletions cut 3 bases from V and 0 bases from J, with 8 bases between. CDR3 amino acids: CASSPPSMNTEAFF. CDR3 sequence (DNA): TGTGCCAGCTCACCCCCAAGCATGAACACTGAAGCTTTCTTT.

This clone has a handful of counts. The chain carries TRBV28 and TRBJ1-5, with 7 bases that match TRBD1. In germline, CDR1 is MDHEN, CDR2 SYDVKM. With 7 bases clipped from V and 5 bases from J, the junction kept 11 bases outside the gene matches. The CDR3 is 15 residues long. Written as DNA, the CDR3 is TGTGCCAGCACCCCACTGGGACAGAAGTATCAGCCCCAGCATTTT. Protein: CASTPLGQKYQPQHF.

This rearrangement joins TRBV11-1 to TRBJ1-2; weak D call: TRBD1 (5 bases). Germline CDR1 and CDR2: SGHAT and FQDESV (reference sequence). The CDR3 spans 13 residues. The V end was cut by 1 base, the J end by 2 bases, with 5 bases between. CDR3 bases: TGTGCCAGCAGCTTAGACAGGAACTATGGCTACACCTTC. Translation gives CASSLDRNYGYTF.

The CDR3 DNA reads as TGTGCCAGCTCTGCCGCATTTCAGGTGAACACTGAAGCTTTCTTT. Its translation: CASSAAFQVNTEAFF. The chain recombines TRBV18 with TRBJ1-1, with no clear D. The V and J ends lost 6 bases and 0 bases respectively, with 14 bases between them. This CDR3 has 15 amino acids. Germline CDR1 KGHSH, CDR2 LQKENI.

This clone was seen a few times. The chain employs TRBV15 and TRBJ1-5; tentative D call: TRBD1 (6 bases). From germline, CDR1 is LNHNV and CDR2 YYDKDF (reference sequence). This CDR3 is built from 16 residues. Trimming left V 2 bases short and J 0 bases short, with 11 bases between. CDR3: CATSRQGSHSNQPQHF. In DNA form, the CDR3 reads TGTGCCACCAGCAGACAGGGGAGTCATAGCAATCAGCCCCAGCATTTT. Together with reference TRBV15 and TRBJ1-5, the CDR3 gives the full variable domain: DAMVIQNPRYQVTQFGKPVTLSCSQTLNHNVMYWYQQKSSQAPKLLFHYYDKDFNNEADTPDNFQSRRPNTSFCFLDIRSPGLGDTAMYLCATSRQGSHSNQPQHFGDGTRLSIL.

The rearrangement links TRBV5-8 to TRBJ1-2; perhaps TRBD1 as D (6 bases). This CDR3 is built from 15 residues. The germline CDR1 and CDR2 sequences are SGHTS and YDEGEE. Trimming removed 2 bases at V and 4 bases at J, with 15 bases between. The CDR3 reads CASSFSDRPFYGYTF. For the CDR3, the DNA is TGTGCCAGCAGCTTCTCCGACAGGCCTTTCTATGGCTACACCTTC.

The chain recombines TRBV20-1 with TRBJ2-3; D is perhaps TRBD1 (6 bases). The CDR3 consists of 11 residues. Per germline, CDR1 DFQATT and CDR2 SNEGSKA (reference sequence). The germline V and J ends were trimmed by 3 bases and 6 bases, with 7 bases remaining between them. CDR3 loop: CSASQGDTQYF. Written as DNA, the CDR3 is TGCAGTGCTAGCCAGGGGGATACGCAGTATTTT.

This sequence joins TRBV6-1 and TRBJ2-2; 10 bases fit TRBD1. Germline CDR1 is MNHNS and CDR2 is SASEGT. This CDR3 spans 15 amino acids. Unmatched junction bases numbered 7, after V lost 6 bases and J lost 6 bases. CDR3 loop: CASRAHGTGAGELFF. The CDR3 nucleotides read TGTGCCAGCAGGGCCCACGGGACAGGGGCCGGGGAGCTGTTTTTT.

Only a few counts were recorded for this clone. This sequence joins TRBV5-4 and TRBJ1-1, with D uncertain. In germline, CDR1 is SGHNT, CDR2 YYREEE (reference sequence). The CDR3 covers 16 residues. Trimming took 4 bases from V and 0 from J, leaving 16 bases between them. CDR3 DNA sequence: TGTGCCAGCAGCAGCGGCTCTGTGAGAGTGAACACTGAAGCTTTCTTT. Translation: CASSSGSVRVNTEAFF. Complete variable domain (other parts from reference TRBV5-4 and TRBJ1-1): ETGVTQSPTHLIKTRGQQVTLRCSSQSGHNTVSWYQQALGQGPQFIFQYYREEENGRGNFPPRFSGLQFPNYSSELNVNALELDDSALYLCASSSGSVRVNTEAFFGQGTRLTVV.

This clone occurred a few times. This chain's CDR3 is CASSLGQGGYSPLHF. Written as DNA, the CDR3 is TGCGCCAGCAGCCTGGGACAGGGGGGATATTCACCCCTCCACTTT. This chain connects TRBV4-3 to TRBJ1-6; 11 bases agree with TRBD1. The ends lost 4 bases at V and 8 bases at J; junction bases unmatched: 4. The CDR3 length is 15 residues. In germline, CDR1 is LGHNA, CDR2 YSLEER.

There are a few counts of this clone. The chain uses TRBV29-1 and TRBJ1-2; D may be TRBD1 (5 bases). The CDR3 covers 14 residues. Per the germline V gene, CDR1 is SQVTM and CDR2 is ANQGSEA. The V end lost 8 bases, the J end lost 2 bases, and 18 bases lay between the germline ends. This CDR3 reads CSITGGSGNYGYTF. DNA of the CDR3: TGCAGCATCACCGGGGGGTCTGGGAACTATGGCTACACCTTC.

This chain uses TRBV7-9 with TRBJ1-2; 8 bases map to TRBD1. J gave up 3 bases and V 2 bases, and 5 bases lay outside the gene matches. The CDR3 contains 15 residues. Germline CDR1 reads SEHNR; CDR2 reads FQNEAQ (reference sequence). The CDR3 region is CASSLTAGGDYGYTF. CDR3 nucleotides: TGTGCCAGCAGCTTAACGGCAGGGGGCGACTATGGCTACACCTTC.

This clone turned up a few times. The CDR3: CASSTRDSEQFF. In nucleotides, the CDR3 is TGTGCCAGCAGCACGAGGGACTCGGAGCAGTTCTTC. The chain couples TRBV11-3 to TRBJ2-1; D is possibly TRBD2 (6 bases). The V end was cut by 5 bases, the J end by 10 bases, with 12 bases between. The CDR3 totals 12 residues. The germline V gene encodes CDR1 SGHNT and CDR2 YENEEA.

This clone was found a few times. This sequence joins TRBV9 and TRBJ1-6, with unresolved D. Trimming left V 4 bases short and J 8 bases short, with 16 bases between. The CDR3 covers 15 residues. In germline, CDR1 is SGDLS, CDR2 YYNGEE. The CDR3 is CASSWAESADSPLHF. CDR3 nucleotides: TGTGCCAGCAGCTGGGCAGAGAGTGCCGATTCACCCCTCCACTTT.

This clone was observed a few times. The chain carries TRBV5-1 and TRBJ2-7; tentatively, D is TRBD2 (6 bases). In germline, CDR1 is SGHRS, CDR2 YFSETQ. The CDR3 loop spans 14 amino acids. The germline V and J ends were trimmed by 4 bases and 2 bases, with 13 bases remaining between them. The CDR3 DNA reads TGCGCCAGCAGCATAGCGGACGGGACCTACGAGCAGTACTTC. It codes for CASSIADGTYEQYF.

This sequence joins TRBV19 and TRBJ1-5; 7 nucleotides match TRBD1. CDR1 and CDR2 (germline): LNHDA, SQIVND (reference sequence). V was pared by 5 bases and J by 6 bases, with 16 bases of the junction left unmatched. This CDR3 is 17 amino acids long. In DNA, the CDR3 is TGTGCCAGTAGTCCGGGGGACAGTTATACAAGGGGTCAGCCCCAGCATTTT. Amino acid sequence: CASSPGDSYTRGQPQHF.

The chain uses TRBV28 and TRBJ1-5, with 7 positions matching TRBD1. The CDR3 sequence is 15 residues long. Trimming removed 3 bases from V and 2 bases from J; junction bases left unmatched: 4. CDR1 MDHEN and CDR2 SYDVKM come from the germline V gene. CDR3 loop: CASSLPGTGNQPQHF. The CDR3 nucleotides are TGTGCCAGCAGTTTGCCCGGGACAGGCAATCAGCCCCAGCATTTT.

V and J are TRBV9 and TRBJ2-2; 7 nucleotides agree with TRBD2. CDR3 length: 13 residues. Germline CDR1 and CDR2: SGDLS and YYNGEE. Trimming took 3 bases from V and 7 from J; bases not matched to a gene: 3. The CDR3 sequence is CASSAGTIGELFF. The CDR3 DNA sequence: TGTGCCAGCAGCGCCGGGACTATCGGGGAGCTGTTTTTT.

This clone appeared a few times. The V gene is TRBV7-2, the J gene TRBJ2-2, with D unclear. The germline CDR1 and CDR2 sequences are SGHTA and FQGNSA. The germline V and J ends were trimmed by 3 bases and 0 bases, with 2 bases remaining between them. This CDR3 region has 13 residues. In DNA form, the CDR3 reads TGTGCCAGCAGCTTCTCGAACACCGGGGAGCTGTTTTTT. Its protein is CASSFSNTGELFF.

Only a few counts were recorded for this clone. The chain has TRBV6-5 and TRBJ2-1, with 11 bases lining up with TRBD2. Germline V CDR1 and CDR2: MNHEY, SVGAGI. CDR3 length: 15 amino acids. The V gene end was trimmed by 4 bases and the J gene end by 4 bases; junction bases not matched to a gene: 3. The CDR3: CASSLLAGGYNEQFF. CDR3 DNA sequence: TGTGCCAGCAGTTTGCTAGCGGGAGGTTACAATGAGCAGTTCTTC.

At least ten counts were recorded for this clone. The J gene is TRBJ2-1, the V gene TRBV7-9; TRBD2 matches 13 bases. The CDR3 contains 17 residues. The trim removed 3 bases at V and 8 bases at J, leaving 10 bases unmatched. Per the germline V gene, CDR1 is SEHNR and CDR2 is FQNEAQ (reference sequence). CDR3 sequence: CASSLIWTSGRTHEQFF. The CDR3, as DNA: TGTGCCAGCAGCTTGATCTGGACTAGCGGGAGAACCCATGAGCAGTTCTTC.

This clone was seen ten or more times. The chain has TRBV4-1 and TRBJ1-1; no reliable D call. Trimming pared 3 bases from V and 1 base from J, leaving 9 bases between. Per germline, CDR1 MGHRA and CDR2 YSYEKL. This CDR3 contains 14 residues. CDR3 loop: CASSHKRGNTEAFF. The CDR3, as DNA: TGCGCCAGCAGCCACAAGCGAGGGAACACTGAAGCTTTCTTT.

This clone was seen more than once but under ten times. In nucleotides, the CDR3 is TGTGCCAGCAGTCGGGACAGCACCACAGATACGCAGTATTTT. Residues: CASSRDSTTDTQYF. The chain is built from TRBV6-6 and TRBJ2-3; 7 bases are a match to TRBD1. The CDR3 extends over 14 amino acids. Per the germline V gene, CDR1 is MNHNY and CDR2 is SVGAGI (reference sequence). J gave up 2 bases and V 5 bases, and 4 bases lay outside the gene matches.

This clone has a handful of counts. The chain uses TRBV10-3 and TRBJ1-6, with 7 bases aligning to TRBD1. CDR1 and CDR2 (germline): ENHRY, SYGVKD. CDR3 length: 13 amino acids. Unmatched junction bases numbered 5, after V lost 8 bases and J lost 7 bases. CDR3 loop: CAIGTVENSPLHF. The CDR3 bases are TGTGCCATCGGGACAGTGGAAAATTCACCCCTCCACTTT.

The CDR3 bases are TGTGCCAGCAGAAGGGACAGCCTGGGCGGGGAGCTGTTTTTT. Amino acid sequence: CASRRDSLGGELFF. The chain uses TRBV6-5 and TRBJ2-2, with 7 bases fitting TRBD1. The V and J ends lost 6 bases and 7 bases, in that order; junction bases with no gene match: 8. Looked up from germline, CDR1 is MNHEY and CDR2 is SVGAGI. The CDR3 length is 14 residues.